Following are 21 T cell receptor beta chains from one sample sequenced in a study of cytomegalovirus exposure and HLA in healthy donors. This PCR relied on a set of 60 Vbeta primers and 13 Jbeta primers. The method was immunoSEQ multiplex PCR; TCRdb's version includes in-frame clones alone and lacks a portion of them. The table has roughly 100,000 clones, around 74% seen once. Material: PBMCs. The receptors originated from a woman aged 40 to 50 in good health and CMV-seronegative.

CDR3 region: CTSSTRPRSLAKNIQYF. CDR3 sequence (DNA): TGCACCAGCAGCACCCGCCCTAGGTCTCTAGCCAAAAACATTCAGTACTTC. The J gene is TRBJ2-4, the V gene TRBV1; TRBD2 is taken as the D call from the table, unchecked against the DNA. TRBV1 is a pseudogene. The CDR3 sequence is 17 residues long.

A note on this clone: At one boundary the junction diverges from the germline segment, which might be a read error. J is TRBJ2-5 and V is TRBV7-7; TRBD1 matches 7 bases. The CDR3 is 15 amino acids. CDR1 is SSHAT, CDR2 FNYEAQ, per germline (reference sequence). Here the CDR3 reads CASSHRDSLQETQYF. The CDR3 DNA sequence: TGTGCTAGCAGCCACCGGGACAGCCTTCAAGAGACCCAGTACTTC.

The V call is TRBV4-3, the J call TRBJ1-3; D is perhaps TRBD1 (5 bases). CDR3 length equals 16 residues. The V end was cut by 4 bases, the J end by 0 bases, with 13 bases between. The germline gives CDR1 LGHNA, CDR2 YSLEER. The CDR3 bases are TGCGCCAGCAGCCTAGTGGGGCCAAGCTCTGGAAACACCATATATTTT. As protein: CASSLVGPSSGNTIYF.

The chain is built from TRBV7-2 and TRBJ2-1; D might be TRBD1 (8 bases). Per the germline V gene, CDR1 is SGHTA and CDR2 is FQGNSA. V dropped 6 bases and J dropped 5 bases, with 20 bases sitting between them. CDR3 size: 16 residues. CDR3: CASRITGGAVNNEQFF. CDR3 nucleotide sequence: TGTGCCAGCAGGATAACAGGGGGGGCCGTTAACAATGAGCAGTTCTTC.

The V and J genes are TRBV29-1 and TRBJ2-5, with D possibly TRBD1 on 6 matching bases. CDR1 and CDR2 (germline): SQVTM, ANQGSEA. V lost 4 bases and J lost 1, with 19 bases in between. The CDR3 loop spans 16 amino acids. DNA for the CDR3: TGCAGCGTTGGAGGAGTCCGGGACACTAGCCAAGAGACCCAGTACTTC. Its protein product is CSVGGVRDTSQETQYF.

In its sample, this clone was seen once. The V gene is TRBV6-5, the J gene TRBJ1-4, with D unclear. Trimming removed 0 bases from V and 8 bases from J, with 10 bases in between. The CDR3 extends over 14 amino acids. Per the germline V gene, CDR1 is MNHEY and CDR2 is SVGAGI. The CDR3 sequence is CASSYSTVGEKLFF. The CDR3 DNA follows: TGTGCCAGCAGTTACTCCACGGTGGGCGAAAAACTGTTTTTT.

The chain recombines TRBV6-6 with TRBJ1-5; D is undetermined. Trimming pared 8 bases from V and 2 bases from J, leaving 13 bases between. The CDR3 extends over 14 amino acids. Germline V lookup: CDR1 MNHNY, CDR2 SVGAGI (reference sequence). The CDR3 nucleotides are TGTGCCAGCCACCCGGGGAGGGGCAATCAGCCCCAGCATTTT. It specifies CASHPGRGNQPQHF.

There are a few counts of this clone. The chain recombines TRBV27 with TRBJ2-2; 7 bases agree with TRBD1. The V gene's germline CDR1 is MNHEY and CDR2 SMNVEV (reference sequence). The CDR3 has 15 residues. With 3 bases clipped from V and 6 bases from J, the junction kept 7 bases outside the gene matches. The CDR3 region is CASSLTGIGAGELFF. In DNA form, the CDR3 reads TGTGCCAGCAGTTTGACAGGGATAGGTGCCGGGGAGCTGTTTTTT.

The chain couples TRBV29-1 to TRBJ1-5; 7 bases agree with TRBD1. The CDR3 totals 17 residues. Germline V lookup: CDR1 SQVTM, CDR2 ANQGSEA. The junction had 15 bases not matched to a gene; V was cut back by 2 bases and J by 5 bases. Here the CDR3 reads CSVEPPGGGQGDQPQHF. The CDR3 region has the DNA TGCAGCGTTGAACCCCCTGGAGGGGGTCAGGGGGATCAGCCCCAGCATTTT.

The V and J genes are TRBV9 and TRBJ2-7; 8 bases match TRBD2. Germline loops: CDR1 SGDLS, CDR2 YYNGEE. V lost 7 bases and J lost 2; bases outside the gene matches: 5. The CDR3 covers 13 residues. The CDR3 nucleotides are TGTGCCAGCTCCGGGACTAGGGCCTACGAGCAGTACTTC. Its protein product is CASSGTRAYEQYF.

In regard to this clone: One end of the junction does not line up with germline, which may come from a read error. V gene TRBV7-9 combines with J gene TRBJ1-4; D uncertain. The CDR3 loop spans 13 amino acids. Germline lookup yields CDR1 SEHNR and CDR2 FQNEAQ (reference sequence). As DNA, the CDR3 is TGTTCCAGCAGCTTGGGGAGGGATGAAAAACTGTTTTTT. Translating it yields CSSSLGRDEKLFF. Complete variable domain (other parts from reference TRBV7-9 and TRBJ1-4): DTGVSQNPRHKITKRGQNVTFRCDPISEHNRLYWYRQTLGQGPEFLTYFQNEAQLEKSRLLSDRFSAERPKGSFSTLEIQRTEQGDSAMYLCSSSLGRDEKLFFGSGTQLSVL.

This clone was counted a few times. The V gene is TRBV29-1, the J gene TRBJ2-6; no clear D. Between the trimmed V and J ends, which lost 1 base and 4 bases, there was a span of 5 bases. Germline-derived CDR1 and CDR2 are SQVTM and ANQGSEA. This CDR3 contains 13 residues. The CDR3 DNA reads TGCAGCGTTGAAGGAGCCGGGGCCAACGTCCTGACTTTC. This gives the protein CSVEGAGANVLTF.

This chain links TRBV7-9 with TRBJ2-1, with a possible D match to TRBD1 (6 bases). The CDR3 has 15 residues. V was clipped by 1 base and J by 0 bases, with 7 bases between them. CDR1 is SEHNR, CDR2 FQNEAQ, per germline (reference sequence). The CDR3 bases are TGTGCCAGCAGCTTAGTAGGGGGCTCCTACAATGAGCAGTTCTTC. Its protein is CASSLVGGSYNEQFF. Using reference TRBV7-9 and TRBJ2-1 for the parts outside the CDR3, the full variable domain is DTGVSQNPRHKITKRGQNVTFRCDPISEHNRLYWYRQTLGQGPEFLTYFQNEAQLEKSRLLSDRFSAERPKGSFSTLEIQRTEQGDSAMYLCASSLVGGSYNEQFFGPGTRLTVL.

The chain carries TRBV30 and TRBJ1-5, with D uncertain. CDR3 length: 13 residues. With 5 bases removed from V and 7 bases from J, the gap between germline ends came to 15 bases. Germline CDR1 is GTSNPN and CDR2 is SVGIG (reference sequence). In nucleotides, the CDR3 is TGTGCCTGGGGGGATCGGGCGGGCCAGCCCCAGCATTTT. Translation gives CAWGDRAGQPQHF.

This clone was recorded a few times. The chain links TRBV5-1 to TRBJ2-1; 7 bases line up with TRBD2. V lost 10 bases, J lost 4 bases, and 8 bases stayed unmatched. The CDR3 is 13 amino acids. CDR1 is SGHRS, CDR2 YFSETQ, per germline. The CDR3 bases are TGCGCCTGTTCTAGCGGAGTTTACAATGAGCAGTTCTTC. Amino acid sequence: CACSSGVYNEQFF.

The chain combines TRBV20-1 with TRBJ2-5; D not certain. CDR3 size: 10 residues. CDR1 and CDR2 from the germline V gene are DFQATT and SNEGSKA (reference sequence). V was trimmed by 3 bases and J by 7 bases, leaving 6 bases between them. The CDR3 loop reads CSASSGTQYF. Here the CDR3 DNA reads TGCAGTGCTAGTTCGGGGACCCAGTACTTC.

The V call is TRBV4-1, the J call TRBJ1-6; D unclear. Trimming shortened V by 1 base and J by 10 bases, and 17 bases separated the two germline ends. The CDR3 has 16 residues. The germline V gene encodes CDR1 MGHRA and CDR2 YSYEKL. The CDR3 sequence: CASSQALAALRSPLHF. As DNA, the CDR3 is TGCGCCAGCAGCCAAGCACTCGCCGCCCTACGATCACCCCTCCACTTT.

V gene TRBV7-9 combines with J gene TRBJ1-5, with 9 bases that match TRBD1. CDR3 length: 15 amino acids. The V segment lost 5 bases and the J segment 6 bases; nucleotides outside the gene matches: 8. Germline assignment: CDR1 SEHNR and CDR2 FQNEAQ (reference sequence). CDR3 coding DNA: TGTGCCAGCAGCCCCGGACAGGGGACCACTCAGCCCCAGCATTTT. Translation gives CASSPGQGTTQPQHF.

V gene TRBV28 combines with J gene TRBJ2-5; D is perhaps TRBD2 (7 bases). Trimming stripped 9 bases from V and 3 bases from J, with 14 bases between. The CDR3 extends over 13 amino acids. Germline CDR1 MDHEN, CDR2 SYDVKM. Here the CDR3 reads CASEGGGEETQYF. The CDR3 DNA follows: TGTGCCAGTGAAGGAGGGGGGGAAGAGACCCAGTACTTC.

The chain recombines TRBV19 with TRBJ2-5; D may be TRBD2 (5 bases). V gave up 5 bases and J gave up 1 base, with 11 bases separating them. The CDR3 spans 14 residues. Germline V CDR1 and CDR2: LNHDA, SQIVND (reference sequence). The CDR3 nucleotides read TGTGCCAGTAGTGGAGGAGCGGCCCAAGAGACCCAGTACTTC. This encodes CASSGGAAQETQYF.

This chain uses TRBV2 with TRBJ2-1, with a weak D call TRBD2 (5 bases). Trimming took 8 bases from V and 0 from J, leaving 14 bases between them. Germline-derived CDR1 and CDR2 are SNHLY and FYNNEI. There are 15 residues in the CDR3. The chain's CDR3 is CASLGMGSSYNEQFF. The CDR3 bases are TGTGCCAGCTTGGGTATGGGGAGCTCCTACAATGAGCAGTTCTTC.